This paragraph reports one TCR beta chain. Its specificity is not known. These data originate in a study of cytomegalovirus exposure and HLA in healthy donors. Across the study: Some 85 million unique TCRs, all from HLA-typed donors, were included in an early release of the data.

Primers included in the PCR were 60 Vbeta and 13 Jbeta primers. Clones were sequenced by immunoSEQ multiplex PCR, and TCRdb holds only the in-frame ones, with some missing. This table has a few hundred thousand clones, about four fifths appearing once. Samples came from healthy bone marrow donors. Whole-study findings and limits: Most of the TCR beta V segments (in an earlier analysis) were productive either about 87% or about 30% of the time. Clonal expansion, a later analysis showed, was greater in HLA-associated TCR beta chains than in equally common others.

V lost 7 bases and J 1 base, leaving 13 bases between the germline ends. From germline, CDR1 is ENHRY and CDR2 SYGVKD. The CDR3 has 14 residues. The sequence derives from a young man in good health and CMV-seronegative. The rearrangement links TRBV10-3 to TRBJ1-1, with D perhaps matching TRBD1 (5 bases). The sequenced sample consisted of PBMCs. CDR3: CAIKAGYGNTEAFF. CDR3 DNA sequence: TGTGCCATCAAGGCAGGGTACGGGAACACTGAAGCTTTCTTT.